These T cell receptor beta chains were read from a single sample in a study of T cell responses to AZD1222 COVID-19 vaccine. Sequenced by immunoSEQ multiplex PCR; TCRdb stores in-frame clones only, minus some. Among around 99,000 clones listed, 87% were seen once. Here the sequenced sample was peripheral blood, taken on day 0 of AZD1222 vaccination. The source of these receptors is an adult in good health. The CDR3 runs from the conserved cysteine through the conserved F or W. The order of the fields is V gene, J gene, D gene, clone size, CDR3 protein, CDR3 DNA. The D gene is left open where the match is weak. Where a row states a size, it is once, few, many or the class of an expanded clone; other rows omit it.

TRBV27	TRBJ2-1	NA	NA	CASSQGRGSYNEQFF	TGTGCCAGCAGTCAAGGGAGGGGGTCCTACAATGAGCAGTTCTTC
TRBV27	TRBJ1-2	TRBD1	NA	CASSRDRGYYGYTF	TGTGCCAGCAGCCGGGACAGGGGTTATTATGGCTACACCTTC
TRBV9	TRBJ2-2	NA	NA	CASSVGAGSFAGELFF	TGTGCCAGCAGCGTAGGAGCAGGGTCTTTCGCCGGGGAGCTGTTTTTT
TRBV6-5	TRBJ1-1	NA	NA	CASRLDRNTEAFF	TGTGCCAGCAGATTGGACAGGAACACTGAAGCTTTCTTT
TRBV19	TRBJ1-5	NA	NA	CASSIARQPNQPQHF	TGTGCCAGTAGTATAGCCCGACAGCCCAATCAGCCCCAGCATTTT
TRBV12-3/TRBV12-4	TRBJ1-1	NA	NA	CASSLGGVTEAFF	TGTGCCAGCAGTTTAGGTGGGGTTACTGAAGCTTTCTTT
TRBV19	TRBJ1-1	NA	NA	CATRDRTEAFF	TGTGCCACCCGAGACCGGACTGAAGCTTTCTTT
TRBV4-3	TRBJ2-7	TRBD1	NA	CASSPRDRGPYEQYF	TGCGCCAGCAGCCCACGGGACAGGGGGCCCTACGAGCAGTACTTC
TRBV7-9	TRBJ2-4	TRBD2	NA	CASSLETSGDLNIQYF	TGTGCCAGCAGCTTAGAGACTAGCGGGGATTTAAACATTCAGTACTTC
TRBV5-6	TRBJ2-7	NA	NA	CASSYSYEQYF	TGTGCCAGCAGTTACAGCTACGAGCAGTACTTC
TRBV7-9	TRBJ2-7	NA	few	CASVTLSYEQYF	TGTGCCAGCGTAACCCTGTCCTACGAGCAGTACTTC